These 26 T cell receptor beta chains came from one sample sequenced in a study of persistence of HIV-infected CD4 T cells. Cells were stimulated with overlapping HIV-1 Gag 15-mer peptides. CD40L-negative CD69-negative CD45RO-high memory CD4+ T cells were sorted as populations depleted of antigen-responding cells. The libraries were made with immunoSEQ version 4 in survey mode. The table came from immunoSEQ multiplex PCR; TCRdb's copy has only in-frame clones and leaves some out. Among roughly 32,000 clones, 75% to 85% were seen once, and the ten largest hold over 15%. These receptors have no identified antigens. This specimen consisted of CD4+ T cells sorted from PBMCs after roughly 18-hour stimulation, obtained from a patient who received antiretroviral therapy. The receptors were gathered from an adult woman with HIV who was CMV-seropositive.

The chain recombines TRBV12-5 with TRBJ1-2; tentatively, D is TRBD1 (5 bases). Trimming took off 3 bases at V and 3 bases at J, with 11 bases between the two ends. This CDR3 contains 14 residues. From germline, CDR1 is LGHNT and CDR2 FRNRAP. The CDR3 DNA is TGTGCTAGTGGTTTCATCGACAGCCACTATGGCTACACCTTC. Its protein is CASGFIDSHYGYTF.

The chain couples TRBV12-3 or TRBV12-4 to TRBJ1-1, with a weak D call TRBD1 (6 bases). This CDR3 spans 13 amino acids. Trimming cost V 5 bases and J 4 bases, with 11 bases left between them. The CDR3 is CASSRKGGTEAFF. As DNA, the CDR3 is TGTGCCAGCAGTCGGAAAGGGGGCACTGAAGCTTTCTTT.

The sample holds one count of this clone. V and J are TRBV4-1 and TRBJ2-7; 9 bases fit TRBD1. V was pared by 2 bases and J by 3 bases, with 5 bases of the junction left unmatched. CDR3 length equals 15 residues. Germline V gives CDR1 MGHRA, CDR2 YSYEKL. The CDR3 coding sequence is TGCGCCAGCAGCCAAATTCGGGACAGGGTCTACGAGCAGTACTTC. Translating gives CASSQIRDRVYEQYF.

The chain combines TRBV5-1 with TRBJ2-5; tentative D call: TRBD2 (7 bases). Germline loops: CDR1 SGHRS, CDR2 YFSETQ. This CDR3 spans 16 amino acids. The V gene lost 6 bases and the J gene lost 5 bases, with 23 bases spanning the gap. Written as DNA, the CDR3 is TGCGCCAGCACCTTCGGAGGGGGGGCCATCCGGGAGACCCAGTACTTC. Protein product: CASTFGGGAIRETQYF.

The rearrangement joins TRBV5-1 to TRBJ2-7; 9 bases are a match to TRBD2. This CDR3 spans 14 amino acids. V dropped 4 bases and J dropped 2; count of bases not matched to a gene: 4. CDR1 is SGHRS, CDR2 YFSETQ, per germline. The CDR3 DNA reads TGCGCCAGCAGCCTTAGCGGGGGCACCTACGAGCAGTACTTC. This gives the protein CASSLSGGTYEQYF.

The V call is TRBV28, the J call TRBJ1-5; the D gene is possibly TRBD1 (5 bases). This CDR3 comprises 14 residues. Germline V gene sequence: CDR1 MDHEN, CDR2 SYDVKM. The ends were cut back, 9 bases at V and 7 bases at J, with 19 bases in the middle. CDR3 sequence reads: CASYGGRDGQPQHF. The CDR3 bases are TGTGCCAGTTATGGAGGGAGGGACGGCCAGCCCCAGCATTTT.

V gene TRBV7-2 combines with J gene TRBJ1-4; possible D gene TRBD1, 5 bases. The V gene's germline CDR1 is SGHTA and CDR2 FQGNSA. The CDR3 runs 14 residues. V shed 4 bases and J shed 4 bases, with 10 bases lying between them. The CDR3 region has the DNA TGTGCCAGCAGCTCGCAGGGCATTAATGAAAAACTGTTTTTT. Its translation is CASSSQGINEKLFF.

Only a few counts were recorded for this clone. The J gene is TRBJ2-1, the V gene TRBV5-4, with 13 bases fitting TRBD2. The junction had 8 bases not matched to a gene; V was cut back by 2 bases and J by 9 bases. CDR3 length: 16 amino acids. Germline lookup yields CDR1 SGHNT and CDR2 YYREEE (reference sequence). CDR3 sequence (DNA): TGTGCCAGCAGCTTATGGACTAGCGGGAGTCTTAGTGAGCAGTTCTTC. Its protein is CASSLWTSGSLSEQFF.

J is TRBJ1-2 and V is TRBV19; D is possibly TRBD1 (5 bases). Germline V gives CDR1 LNHDA, CDR2 SQIVND (reference sequence). This CDR3 is 11 amino acids long. V was trimmed by 7 bases and J by 6 bases, leaving 9 bases between them. The CDR3 DNA reads TGTGCCAGTAACGGGGGGAATGGCTACACCTTC. Translated, it gives CASNGGNGYTF.

The V gene is TRBV14, the J gene TRBJ1-3, with 12 bases fitting TRBD1. V lost 4 bases and J lost 4; bases outside the gene matches: 8. The CDR3 contains 17 residues. Germline CDR1 and CDR2: SGHDN and FVKESK. CDR3 amino acids: CASSLYRDRGQGNTIYF. The CDR3 coding sequence is TGTGCCAGCAGCCTGTACCGGGACAGGGGGCAAGGAAACACCATATATTTT.

The chain employs TRBV19 and TRBJ2-7; 9 nucleotides agree with TRBD1. Germline lookup yields CDR1 LNHDA and CDR2 SQIVND (reference sequence). Trimming took 5 bases from V and 1 from J; bases not matched to a gene: 6. The CDR3 is 15 amino acids. The DNA of the CDR3 is TGTGCCAGTAGTCGGGACAGGGTGAGTTCCTACGAGCAGTACTTC. Encoded protein: CASSRDRVSSYEQYF.

The chain links TRBV24-1 to TRBJ2-2, with 8 bases identical to TRBD1. This CDR3 comprises 14 residues. CDR1 is KGHDR, CDR2 SFDVKD, per germline. Germline trimming cut 8 bases from V and 6 bases from J; bases unmatched to any gene: 7. In nucleotides, the CDR3 is TGTGCCACCAAGGGTACAGGGGGAGCCGGGGAGCTGTTTTTT. It codes for CATKGTGGAGELFF.

The chain joins TRBV6-1 to TRBJ2-7; no definite D call. Between the trimmed V and J ends, which lost 6 bases and 2 bases, there was a span of 14 bases. The germline V gene has CDR1 MNHNS and CDR2 SASEGT. The CDR3 loop spans 14 amino acids. CDR3 residues: CASSPPRTTYEQYF. CDR3 DNA: TGTGCCAGCAGCCCGCCCCGCACAACCTACGAGCAGTACTTC.

This clone turned up a few times. Other DNA sequences in the same sample also yield this CDR3. The chain carries TRBV10-2 and TRBJ2-1; TRBD1 aligns across 10 bases. The V and J ends lost 4 bases and 10 bases, in that order; junction bases with no gene match: 10. The CDR3 consists of 15 residues. Germline lookup yields CDR1 WSHSY and CDR2 SAAADI. CDR3 sequence (DNA): TGCGCCAGCAGTGGGGGACAGGGGAGGTATCGAGAGCAGTTCTTC. Translation gives CASSGGQGRYREQFF.

This clone appeared once. The chain recombines TRBV28 with TRBJ2-7, with D possibly TRBD1 on 6 matching bases. Germline V gene sequence: CDR1 MDHEN, CDR2 SYDVKM. The CDR3 length is 16 residues. V was shortened by 4 bases and J by 1 base, with 17 bases between the two germline ends. The CDR3 nucleotides read TGTGCCAGCAGTTCAACAGGGACCGGGGATTCCTACGAGCAGTACTTC. Its protein product is CASSSTGTGDSYEQYF.

This clone was observed once. This chain links TRBV27 with TRBJ2-1; 7 nucleotides agree with TRBD1. This CDR3 is 14 amino acids long. Per the germline V gene, CDR1 is MNHEY and CDR2 is SMNVEV (reference sequence). The junction had 8 bases not matched to a gene; V was cut back by 5 bases and J by 7 bases. CDR3 loop: CASSPNRGLNEQFF. The CDR3 region has the DNA TGTGCCAGCAGTCCCAACAGGGGCCTTAATGAGCAGTTCTTC.

The chain carries TRBV9 and TRBJ2-6, with 12 nucleotides matching TRBD2. The CDR3 extends over 19 amino acids. V was clipped by 0 bases and J by 1 base; unmatched bases: 5. Germline V gene data show CDR1 as SGDLS and CDR2 as YYNGEE. CDR3 in amino acids: CASSVGLAGGHSGANVLTF. Here the CDR3 DNA reads TGTGCCAGCAGCGTAGGGCTAGCGGGGGGGCATTCTGGGGCCAACGTCCTGACTTTC. The variable domain in full, with the rest retrieved from reference TRBV9 and TRBJ2-6, is DSGVTQTPKHLITATGQRVTLRCSPRSGDLSVYWYQQSLDQGLQFLIQYYNGEERAKGNILERFSAQQFPDLHSELNLSSLELGDSALYFCASSVGLAGGHSGANVLTFGAGSRLTVL.

V gene TRBV6-4 combines with J gene TRBJ1-1, with D uncertain. The CDR3 has 14 residues. The V gene lost 1 base and the J gene lost 1 base, with 7 bases spanning the gap. The germline V gene encodes CDR1 MRHNA and CDR2 SNTAGT. CDR3 amino acids: CASSDFSRNTEAFF. The CDR3 DNA sequence: TGTGCCAGCAGTGACTTCAGCCGGAACACTGAAGCTTTCTTT.

The CDR3, as DNA: TGTGCCAGCTCACCCTCGGTGCAGGGCAATTCACCCCTCCACTTT. Protein product: CASSPSVQGNSPLHF. The chain has TRBV18 and TRBJ1-6; D might be TRBD1 (5 bases). Germline loops: CDR1 KGHSH, CDR2 LQKENI. V lost 3 bases, J lost 7 bases, and 13 bases lay in between. The CDR3 consists of 15 residues.

The chain joins TRBV28 to TRBJ2-5, with 9 bases fitting TRBD2. Trimming cost V 8 bases and J 4 bases; bases outside gene matches: 23. Germline CDR1 is MDHEN and CDR2 is SYDVKM. The CDR3 loop spans 19 amino acids. The CDR3 loop is CASSHRVGSSGTGLETQYF. The CDR3 DNA is TGTGCCAGCTCTCATAGGGTGGGGTCTAGCGGGACGGGGCTAGAGACCCAGTACTTC. The full variable domain, rest sourced from reference TRBV28 and TRBJ2-5, is DVKVTQSSRYLVKRTGEKVFLECVQDMDHENMFWYRQDPGLGLRLIYFSYDVKMKEKGDIPEGYSVSREKKERFSLILESASTNQTSMYLCASSHRVGSSGTGLETQYFGPGTRLLVL.

This clone has just a few counts. The J gene is TRBJ2-1, the V gene TRBV10-1; possibly TRBD2 for D (5 bases). The CDR3 consists of 13 residues. The germline V gene has CDR1 WNHNN and CDR2 SYGVQD (reference sequence). Trimming removed 3 bases at V and 8 bases at J, with 11 bases between. The CDR3 is CASSDVAGDEQFF. The CDR3 DNA sequence: TGCGCCAGCAGTGACGTGGCCGGGGATGAGCAGTTCTTC.

The V and J genes are TRBV12-2 and TRBJ1-2; the D call in the table, TRBD1, was not verified against the DNA. TRBV12-2 is described as a pseudogene. The CDR3 covers 13 residues. The CDR3 bases are TGTGCAAGTCGCCCCCGTGGGCACTATGGCTACACCTTC. Translation gives CASRPRGHYGYTF.

This chain connects TRBV5-4 to TRBJ1-2; 8 bases align to TRBD1. The CDR3 runs to 14 residues. Trimming removed 3 bases from V and 4 bases from J; junction bases left unmatched: 5. Germline lookup yields CDR1 SGHNT and CDR2 YYREEE (reference sequence). CDR3 loop: CASSYGQGVYGYTF. CDR3 bases: TGTGCCAGCAGCTACGGACAGGGAGTCTATGGCTACACCTTC.

This chain uses TRBV5-4 with TRBJ1-2; D is unresolved. V was pared by 0 bases and J by 4 bases, with 10 bases between. The CDR3 has 14 residues. Looked up from germline, CDR1 is SGHNT and CDR2 is YYREEE (reference sequence). The CDR3 here is CASSLEANPYGYTF. The CDR3 DNA sequence: TGTGCCAGCAGCTTGGAAGCCAATCCCTATGGCTACACCTTC.

V usage is TRBV24-1 and J usage is TRBJ2-1; 7 nucleotides align to TRBD2. The CDR3 is made up of 16 amino acids. V trimming: 0 bases; J trimming: 7 bases; junction bases outside the gene matches: 8. Germline V lookup: CDR1 KGHDR, CDR2 SFDVKD. The CDR3 DNA follows: TGTGCCACCAGTGATTTGTGGGGGGGAACTGGAAATGAGCAGTTCTTC. Translated, it gives CATSDLWGGTGNEQFF.

The chain carries TRBV4-3 and TRBJ1-1; 10 bases line up with TRBD1. Germline V gives CDR1 LGHNA, CDR2 YSLEER. V was clipped by 9 bases and J by 5 bases; unmatched bases: 15. This CDR3 contains 16 residues. CDR3 amino acids: CARPGDSGTGETEAFF. CDR3 nucleotide sequence: TGCGCCAGACCAGGGGACTCCGGGACAGGGGAGACTGAAGCTTTCTTT.